Listed here is a single T cell receptor (beta chain). The entry originates in a study of cytomegalovirus exposure and HLA in healthy donors. Both 60 Vbeta primers and 13 Jbeta primers went into the PCR. Profiled with immunoSEQ multiplex PCR; TCRdb holds only in-frame clones, not every one. Of hundreds of thousands of clones listed, approximately 85% are singletons. This CDR3 is built from 15 residues. The V gene lost 9 bases and the J gene lost 1 base, with 19 bases spanning the gap. CDR1 and CDR2 from the germline V gene are MNHNS and SASEGT. The source material was PBMCs. This chain uses TRBV6-1 with TRBJ2-7, with a possible D match to TRBD1 (6 bases). The TCR comes from a girl aged 2 to 10 in good health and CMV-seronegative. The CDR3 DNA reads as TGTGCCAGTACTAAGAACAGGGCCTCATCCTACGAGCAGTACTTC. Its protein product is CASTKNRASSYEQYF.